These 2 T cell receptor beta chains were all obtained from the same sample, sequenced in a study of T cells in women clearing cervical HPV infection. This table comes from immunoSEQ multiplex PCR, and its TCRdb copy is limited to in-frame clones, with some not included. The sample includes 18,000 or so clones. The sequencing sample was made of blood buffy coat. The receptors were sampled from a woman between 18 and 70 years old with a cervical HPV16 infection that either progressed to CIN3+ or cleared (not recorded which).

To note about this clone: The missing CDR3 end, 3 residues past where the read stops, is filled in from the germline J gene. The V gene is TRBV20-1, the J gene TRBJ2-1; TRBD1 agrees at 8 bases. Unmatched junction bases numbered 5, after V lost 3 bases and J lost 4 bases. CDR3 length equals 14 residues. Germline V gene data show CDR1 as DFQATT and CDR2 as SNEGSKA (reference sequence). The DNA read from the CDR3 is TGCAGTGCTAGTGTGGGACAGGTTTACAATGAG. This codes for CSASVGQVYNE. The whole CDR3 sequence reads CSASVGQVYNEQFF.

The sequenced part of the CDR3 DNA is TGTGCCAGCAGTGACAACACAGATACG. Its translation is CASSDNTDT. Given in full, the CDR3 is CASSDNTDTQYF. The rearrangement uses TRBV6-2 or TRBV6-3 and TRBJ2-3; D ambiguous. The read falls 3 residues short of the CDR3 end, and the missing part is taken from the germline J gene. V was shortened by 5 bases and J by 2 bases, with 5 bases between the two germline ends. This CDR3 contains 12 residues. Germline loops: CDR1 MNHEY, CDR2 SVGEGT.